This T cell receptor (beta chain) was recovered during a study of graft-versus-host responses after intestinal transplantation. Study background: Uniformly, recipients were administered anti-thymocyte globulin induction with subsequent tacrolimus and steroids for around 3 years.

Study-wide points: Among recipient marrow samples, GvH clones were found; some appeared first in ileum or blood. After transplant, early declines in HvG clones were associated with peak levels of circulating GvH clones.

This clone is medium-sized by share. Its antigen is as yet unknown. Assay used: immunoSEQ multiplex PCR; TCRdb lists only in-frame clones, some missing. The data contain around 88,000 clones, around 93% of them singletons. Sequenced material: unstimulated CD8+ T cells sorted from spleen or lymph node cells, taken before transplant. The clonotype comes from a human donor who was the organ donor for an intestinal transplant.

DNA of the CDR3: TGTGCCAGTAGTAAGGGTCAGAGCATGTATCAGCCCCAGCATTTT. Its translation is CASSKGQSMYQPQHF. V usage is TRBV19 and J usage is TRBJ1-5, with D hard to call. V lost 4 bases and J lost 5, with 15 bases in between. Looked up from germline, CDR1 is LNHDA and CDR2 is SQIVND (reference sequence). This CDR3 is 15 amino acids long.